This T cell receptor (beta chain) was observed in a study of cytomegalovirus exposure and HLA in healthy donors. Vbeta (60) and Jbeta (13) primers were used in the PCR. Clones were sequenced by immunoSEQ multiplex PCR, and TCRdb holds only the in-frame ones, with some missing. The table has around 150,000 clones, about four fifths seen once. The length of the CDR3 is 16 residues. Sequencing used PBMCs. J is TRBJ2-3 and V is TRBV21-1; whether TRBD1, the table's D call, matches the DNA was not checked. TRBV21-1 is listed as a pseudogene. This sequence was found in a human donor in good health. The CDR3 is CASYRQPLGSTDTQYF. The CDR3 DNA reads as TGTGCCAGCTACCGACAGCCCTTGGGGTCCACAGATACGCAGTATTTT.